This T cell receptor (beta chain) was found in a study of control samples from healthy donors and cancer patients (dated by TCRdb to 2020 to 2022). This clone was found a few times. The antigen this receptor binds is unknown. One base away there is no much larger clone; base qualities are not given. Libraries were constructed by the immunoSEQ multiplex PCR assay. As stored in TCRdb, this immuneACCESS dataset retains in-frame rearrangements with V and J assigned. A fraction of the clones does not appear; measured against another copy, unresolved V genes explain less than half of the discrepancy, and the remainder lacks a known reason. Here the sample has more than 45,000 clones; approximately 90% occur a single time. The top ten hold 0.75% to 0.95% of the sample. The sample comprised PBMCs. The TCR comes from a man younger than 45 with colorectal cancer.

The DNA sequence follows: TGTGCCAGCAGCCAACAGGTCACAGGACATGGCTACACCTTC. It translates to CASSQQVTGHGYTF. The sequence joins TRBV6-5 to TRBJ1-2, and perhaps TRBD1 as D gene, on 5 matching bases. According to the germline V gene, CDR1 reads MNHEY and CDR2 reads SVGAGI. Relative to germline, V is 6 bases shorter and J is 6 bases shorter, with 17 bases between their ends. The CDR3 runs 14 residues from the cysteine to the phenylalanine. This entry keeps only the CDR3 DNA: 42 bases, framed from base 1.